The 20 T cell receptor beta chains below come from one sample, sequenced in a study of shared clonotypes between healthy human individuals. The data were produced by immunoSEQ multiplex PCR, yet TCRdb's version contains in-frame clones alone and is incomplete. In the table there are around 690,000 clones, 90% of which are singletons. Sequenced material: memory CD8+ T cells from PBMCs. Regarding subset: CD45RO+ cells pooled with CCR7-negative TemRA cells. Every receptor here comes from a man between 18 and 35 years old in good health. Some clones in this sample may be carry-over from other donors' samples.

The rearrangement joins TRBV5-6 to TRBJ1-2, with TRBD1 matching over 7 bases. The trim removed 4 bases at V and 4 bases at J, leaving 4 bases unmatched. Looked up from germline, CDR1 is SGHDT and CDR2 is YYEEEE. This CDR3 comprises 13 residues. CDR3 DNA sequence: TGTGCCAGCAGCCGGGACAGATCCTATGGCTACACCTTC. Protein product: CASSRDRSYGYTF.

The V and J genes are TRBV6-6 and TRBJ2-1; no clear D. The CDR3 extends over 12 amino acids. V lost 5 bases, J lost 10 bases, and 12 bases lay in between. Germline V lookup: CDR1 MNHNY, CDR2 SVGAGI (reference sequence). CDR3 sequence: CASSDLRDEQFF. In nucleotides, the CDR3 is TGTGCCAGCAGTGACCTCCGAGACGAGCAGTTCTTC.

In its sample, this clone was seen once. The chain carries TRBV4-3 and TRBJ2-7, with 7 bases that match TRBD1. V shed 4 bases and J 3 bases; nucleotides not matched to a gene: 12. The CDR3 totals 16 residues. Per germline, CDR1 LGHNA and CDR2 YSLEER. CDR3 bases: TGCGCCAGCAGCCCGGTTGGGGGACAGAGACACTACGAGCAGTACTTC. Translated, it gives CASSPVGGQRHYEQYF.

The chain uses TRBV11-2 and TRBJ1-2; the match to TRBD1 covers 7 bases. The germline CDR1 and CDR2 sequences are SGHAT and FQNNGV. The trim removed 0 bases at V and 10 bases at J, leaving 14 bases unmatched. The CDR3 covers 16 residues. CDR3 in DNA: TGTGCCAGCAGCTTAGAGGCTTGGGACAGTACTCAATTCTACACCTTC. Its translation is CASSLEAWDSTQFYTF.

On this clone: The sample contains more than one DNA sequence encoding this CDR3. This rearrangement joins TRBV7-2 to TRBJ1-1; tentatively, D is TRBD1 (6 bases). In germline, CDR1 is SGHTA, CDR2 FQGNSA. Trimming removed 5 bases from V and 5 bases from J, with 12 bases in between. The CDR3 totals 13 residues. For the CDR3, the DNA is TGTGCCAGCAGCCCTACAGGGAATACTGAAGCTTTCTTT. As protein: CASSPTGNTEAFF. The variable domain in full, with the rest retrieved from reference TRBV7-2 and TRBJ1-1, is GAGVSQSPSNKVTEKGKDVELRCDPISGHTALYWYRQSLGQGLEFLIYFQGNSAPDKSGLPSDRFSAERTGGSVSTLTIQRTQQEDSAVYLCASSPTGNTEAFFGQGTRLTVV.

The chain uses TRBV28 and TRBJ2-7; a possible D gene is TRBD1 (6 bases). Germline-derived CDR1 and CDR2 are MDHEN and SYDVKM. The CDR3 spans 13 residues. V lost 3 bases to trimming and J lost 6 bases, with 12 bases between them. The CDR3 spells CASSFSTGSEQYF. CDR3 sequence (DNA): TGTGCCAGCAGTTTCTCGACAGGTTCCGAGCAGTACTTC. Based on the CDR3 plus reference TRBV28 and TRBJ2-7, the full variable domain is DVKVTQSSRYLVKRTGEKVFLECVQDMDHENMFWYRQDPGLGLRLIYFSYDVKMKEKGDIPEGYSVSREKKERFSLILESASTNQTSMYLCASSFSTGSEQYFGPGTRLTVT.

The chain uses TRBV15 and TRBJ2-7; no reliable D call. Per the germline V gene, CDR1 is LNHNV and CDR2 is YYDKDF (reference sequence). Trimming removed 0 bases at V and 0 bases at J, with 6 bases between. The CDR3 runs to 14 residues. DNA of the CDR3: TGTGCCACCAGCAGAGAACGAGACTCCTACGAGCAGTACTTC. Translated: CATSRERDSYEQYF.

The chain couples TRBV28 to TRBJ2-7, with 7 bases identical to TRBD1. Trimming removed 4 bases from V and 4 bases from J; junction bases left unmatched: 10. Germline V gives CDR1 MDHEN, CDR2 SYDVKM. This CDR3 region has 15 residues. The CDR3 reads CASSSSPGTAYEQYF. The CDR3 region has the DNA TGTGCCAGCAGTTCCTCCCCCGGGACAGCTTACGAGCAGTACTTC.

The gene calls are TRBV7-9 and TRBJ2-1; D unresolved. CDR3 size: 15 residues. Germline V gene sequence: CDR1 SEHNR, CDR2 FQNEAQ (reference sequence). Trimming took off 6 bases at V and 1 base at J, with 13 bases between the two ends. The chain's CDR3 is CASSPTLVSYNEQFF. The CDR3 DNA sequence: TGTGCCAGCAGTCCTACCCTAGTATCCTACAATGAGCAGTTCTTC.

The chain carries TRBV6-6 and TRBJ2-7, with D perhaps given as TRBD1 or TRBD2 (5 bases each). The V gene lost 5 bases and the J gene lost 6 bases, with 23 bases spanning the gap. This CDR3 contains 16 residues. Germline loops: CDR1 MNHNY, CDR2 SVGAGI (reference sequence). In DNA form, the CDR3 reads TGTGCCAGCAGTCCTCGTGGACATTCCGGGGCCTCCGAGCAGTACTTC. This gives the protein CASSPRGHSGASEQYF.

The CDR3 protein is CASSLTREPDTQYF. The CDR3 DNA reads TGTGCCAGCAGCTTAACAAGGGAACCAGATACGCAGTATTTT. This chain uses TRBV11-3 with TRBJ2-3; no clear D gene. Germline V gives CDR1 SGHNT, CDR2 YENEEA. This CDR3 has 14 amino acids. V was trimmed by 2 bases and J by 4 bases, leaving 10 bases between them. Using reference TRBV11-3 and TRBJ2-3 for the parts outside the CDR3, the full variable domain is EAGVVQSPRYKIIEKKQPVAFWCNPISGHNTLYWYLQNLGQGPELLIRYENEEAVDDSQLPKDRFSAERLKGVDSTLKIQPAELGDSAVYLCASSLTREPDTQYFGPGTRLTVL.

CDR3 region: CASSGHRGSYNEQFF. The CDR3 DNA is TGTGCCAGCAGTGGACACAGGGGGTCCTACAATGAGCAGTTCTTC. The chain has TRBV6-1 and TRBJ2-1; TRBD1 matches at 8 bases. V gave up 4 bases and J gave up 1 base; unmatched junction bases: 3. Per the germline V gene, CDR1 is MNHNS and CDR2 is SASEGT. This CDR3 spans 15 amino acids.

This chain joins TRBV2 and TRBJ2-1; no definite D call. Germline V lookup: CDR1 SNHLY, CDR2 FYNNEI. Trimming stripped 6 bases from V and 0 bases from J, with 6 bases between. The CDR3 extends over 13 amino acids. The CDR3 region has the DNA TGTGCCAGCAGAGGTAGCTCCTACAATGAGCAGTTCTTC. It encodes CASRGSSYNEQFF.

The CDR3 sequence is CASTDVGAGELFF. For the CDR3, the DNA is TGTGCCAGCACGGATGTGGGGGCCGGGGAGCTGTTTTTT. This rearrangement joins TRBV2 to TRBJ2-2, with D possibly being TRBD1 or TRBD2 (5 bases each). In germline, CDR1 is SNHLY, CDR2 FYNNEI. The CDR3 extends over 13 amino acids. Trimming left V 7 bases short and J 6 bases short, with 12 bases between.

J is TRBJ1-5 and V is TRBV28; 7 bases align to TRBD1. CDR1 is MDHEN, CDR2 SYDVKM, per germline. The CDR3 length is 16 residues. Unmatched junction bases numbered 6, after V lost 4 bases and J lost 0 bases. The CDR3 coding sequence is TGTGCCAGCAGTTCCCTGAGGACAGGTAGCAATCAGCCCCAGCATTTT. Encoded protein: CASSSLRTGSNQPQHF. Drawing the rest from reference TRBV28 and TRBJ1-5, the complete variable domain is DVKVTQSSRYLVKRTGEKVFLECVQDMDHENMFWYRQDPGLGLRLIYFSYDVKMKEKGDIPEGYSVSREKKERFSLILESASTNQTSMYLCASSSLRTGSNQPQHFGDGTRLSIL.

The chain uses TRBV6-5 and TRBJ2-5; no definite D call. The CDR3 loop spans 12 amino acids. Trimming removed 7 bases from V and 2 bases from J, with 8 bases in between. Germline V gene lookup returns CDR1 MNHEY and CDR2 SVGAGI. The CDR3 region has the DNA TGTGCCAGCACAGGAGAACAAGAGACCCAGTACTTC. It is translated as CASTGEQETQYF.

The rearrangement uses TRBV6-6 and TRBJ1-3; possibly TRBD1 for D (6 bases). The V end lost 6 bases, the J end lost 8 bases, and 20 bases lay between the germline ends. The CDR3 is made up of 15 amino acids. The germline CDR1 and CDR2 sequences are MNHNY and SVGAGI (reference sequence). CDR3 sequence reads: CASRQGGGRGDTIYF. The CDR3 DNA sequence: TGTGCCAGCAGGCAAGGGGGAGGGCGGGGAGACACCATATATTTT.

This clone was observed once. This chain links TRBV28 with TRBJ2-7, with D possibly TRBD1 on 6 matching bases. The CDR3 sequence is 16 residues long. Germline V gives CDR1 MDHEN, CDR2 SYDVKM. V gave up 3 bases and J gave up 1 base, with 16 bases separating them. The CDR3 protein is CASSFRVGRGSYEQYF. The CDR3, as DNA: TGTGCCAGCAGTTTCCGCGTGGGCAGGGGTTCCTACGAGCAGTACTTC.

The chain links TRBV5-8 to TRBJ2-7; a possible D gene is TRBD1 (6 bases). With 5 bases removed from V and 3 bases from J, the gap between germline ends came to 9 bases. CDR1 SGHTS and CDR2 YDEGEE come from the germline V gene. The CDR3 covers 12 residues. This chain's CDR3 is CASRPDSYEQYF. The CDR3 nucleotides are TGTGCCAGCAGGCCGGACAGCTACGAGCAGTACTTC.

The CDR3 protein is CASSVGWTGRDTQYF. In nucleotides, the CDR3 is TGTGCCAGCAGCGTCGGATGGACAGGGAGAGATACGCAGTATTTT. The chain is built from TRBV9 and TRBJ2-3; TRBD1 matches 8 bases. Per germline, CDR1 SGDLS and CDR2 YYNGEE. The CDR3 spans 15 residues. V gave up 2 bases and J gave up 5 bases; unmatched junction bases: 7.